This is a list of T cell receptor beta chains from one sample in a study of blood T cell repertoires in COVID-19. Method: immunoSEQ multiplex PCR; TCRdb's copy keeps in-frame clones and lacks some. Here the sample spans 210,000 or so clones, about 90% being singletons. Sample: PBMCs or T cells enriched from blood (not recorded which). The source of these receptors is a woman in her fifties or sixties in a cohort exposed to, infected with or recovered from COVID-19 (not recorded which). Each CDR3 is given with its conserved first and last residue. D genes are given only for firm matches. Clone size is given for some rows only: seen once, a few or many times, or a class if the clone is expanded.

TRBJ2-5 TRBV7-8 - - CASTNLPAGGSHETQYF TGTGCCAGCACAAACCTGCCGGCAGGAGGGAGCCACGAGACCCAGTACTTC
TRBJ2-3 TRBV3-1/TRBV3-2 - - CASSQETKLTDTQYF TGTGCCAGCAGCCAAGAGACTAAGCTCACAGATACGCAGTATTTT
TRBJ2-1 TRBV5-5 - - CASTIVAYEQFF TGTGCCAGCACGATCGTAGCGTATGAGCAGTTCTTC
TRBJ2-7 TRBV4-3 - - CASSPSVLGGLSYEQYF TGCGCCAGCAGCCCTAGTGTATTGGGGGGTCTCTCCTACGAGCAGTACTTC
TRBJ1-1 TRBV9 - - CASSLAGTVNTEAFF TGTGCCAGCAGCCTGGCGGGGACCGTGAACACTGAAGCTTTCTTT
TRBJ1-1 TRBV12-3/TRBV12-4 - - CASSVTGVTEAFF TGTGCCAGCAGTGTCACCGGGGTTACTGAAGCTTTCTTT
TRBJ1-1 TRBV3-1/TRBV3-2 - - CASSRGQMNTEAFF TGTGCCAGCAGCCGAGGCCAAATGAACACTGAAGCTTTCTTT
TRBJ2-7 TRBV6-5 - - CASRPTENYEQYF TGTGCCAGCAGACCAACAGAAAACTACGAGCAGTACTTC
TRBJ1-1 TRBV19 TRBD1 - CASSIPLTTGLNTEAFF TGTGCCAGTAGTATTCCCCTTACGACAGGGTTGAACACTGAAGCTTTCTTT
TRBJ1-2 TRBV10-1 TRBD1 few CASSPGQLYGYTF TGCGCCAGCAGTCCGGGACAGCTCTATGGCTACACCTTC
TRBJ1-3 TRBV30 TRBD1 - CAWSRGNRGSGNTIYF TGTGCCTGGAGTAGAGGAAACAGGGGGTCTGGAAACACCATATATTTT
TRBJ1-1 TRBV7-9 - - CASSLGGANTEAFF TGTGCCAGCAGCTTAGGGGGAGCGAACACTGAAGCTTTCTTT
TRBJ2-7 TRBV11-2 - - CASSLGEGDNSYEQYF TGTGCCAGCAGCTTGGGGGAGGGGGACAACTCCTACGAGCAGTACTTC
TRBJ2-3 TRBV25-1 TRBD2 - CASSGLGGGTDTQYF TGTGCCAGCAGTGGTTTGGGGGGGGGAACAGATACGCAGTATTTT
TRBJ1-5 TRBV10-1 TRBD1 once CASSDLDGTGSFPQPQHF TGCGCCAGCAGTGACCTTGACGGGACAGGGTCGTTTCCTCAGCCCCAGCATTTT
TRBJ1-1 TRBV6-2/TRBV6-3 TRBD1 - CASSLDRGLSTEAFF TGTGCCAGCAGCCTAGACAGGGGGTTGAGTACTGAAGCTTTCTTT
TRBJ2-3 TRBV6-2/TRBV6-3 TRBD1 - CASSNSGRGLADTQYF TGTGCCAGCAGTAACTCGGGCAGGGGGCTCGCAGATACGCAGTATTTT
TRBJ2-7 TRBV12-5 - - CASGSPPSGFYEQYF TGTGCTAGTGGTTCACCCCCTTCAGGTTTCTACGAGCAGTACTTC
TRBJ2-5 TRBV3-1/TRBV3-2 - - CASSHRGGGQTQYF TGTGCCAGCAGCCACCGGGGAGGGGGACAGACCCAGTACTTC
TRBJ2-1 TRBV5-6 TRBD2 - CASSLVSGSGVNEQFF TGTGCCAGCAGCTTGGTATCCGGTAGCGGGGTCAATGAGCAGTTCTTC